The source of this T cell receptor beta chain is a study of identical twins. This clonotype was counted only a few times. The antigen is not known. CDR3 length: 13 amino acids. J was trimmed by 10 bases and V by 7 bases; bases with no gene match: 9. All donors comprised healthy Caucasians. Template switching supplied a universal primer site; unique molecular identifiers were carried on the cDNA. A single record per CDR3 protein comes from TCRdb applying MiXCR to the 5' RACE reads. The table shows 750,000 to 950,000 distinct CDR3 sequences, with approximately 13% occurring only once. Whole-study results and caveats: In drawing conclusions, the study used cross-sectional statistical analysis and did not follow the same donors.

This sample was also put to use in a study of yellow fever vaccine responses in identical twins.

The sample was PBMCs. The sequence was obtained from a woman between 18 and 29 years old in good health. The chain carries TRBV12-3 or TRBV12-4 and TRBJ2-1, with TRBD1 identical over 8 bases. CDR3 DNA sequence: TGTGCCAGCATCGGACAGGGCCGTTTGGAGCAGTTCTTC. Protein product: CASIGQGRLEQFF.